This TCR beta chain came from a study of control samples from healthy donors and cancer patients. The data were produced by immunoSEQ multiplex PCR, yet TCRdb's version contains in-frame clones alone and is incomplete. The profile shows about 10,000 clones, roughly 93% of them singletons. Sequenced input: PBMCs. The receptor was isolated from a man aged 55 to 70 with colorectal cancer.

The CDR3 spells CASSFGGGLDEQFF. DNA of the CDR3: TGTGCCAGCAGTTTCGGAGGGGGCCTAGATGAGCAGTTCTTC. V and J are TRBV28 and TRBJ2-1, with D possibly matching TRBD1 (7 bases). V shed 3 bases and J shed 8 bases, with 14 bases lying between them. CDR1 is MDHEN and CDR2 is SYDVKM in the germline V gene. This CDR3 has 14 residues.